This T cell receptor beta chain was retrieved from a study of Ad26.COV2.S vaccination and SARS-CoV-2 variants. Across the study: The donor was enrolled in the Ad26.COV2.S arm of the COV1001 trial. Donor got 5x10^10 or 1x10^11 viral particles of Ad26.COV2.S. Whole-study results and caveats: Substantial post-vaccination breadth of spike-specific CD8+ and CD4+ T cell responses was reported.

The method was immunoSEQ multiplex PCR; TCRdb's version includes in-frame clones alone and lacks a portion of them. In the table there are over 300,000 clones, about 80% of which are singletons. Specified treatment: roughly 18 received Ad26.COV2.S at low or high dose, single or two shots; 5 received placebo; per-sample allocation not given. Samples analyzed were those drawn on day 63 after the first vaccine or placebo injection. Participants' vaccine, an Ad26 vector, delivered Wuhan-strain SARS-CoV-2 spike. Trimming shortened V by 5 bases and J by 3 bases, and 16 bases separated the two germline ends. Germline loops: CDR1 LNHDA, CDR2 SQIVND (reference sequence). The CDR3 is 15 residues long. This clone was seen only once. The antigen is unknown.

This material consisted of peripheral blood, taken in a trial of Ad26.COV2.S vaccine versus placebo. The sequence derives from a person between 18 and 65 years old who received the Ad26.COV2.S COVID-19 vaccine or a placebo. The V call is TRBV19, the J call TRBJ1-1, with D unclear. The CDR3, as DNA: TGTGCCAGTAGTCCCTATGATCGTTGGGACACTGAAGCTTTCTTT. It translates to CASSPYDRWDTEAFF. Drawing the rest from reference TRBV19 and TRBJ1-1, the complete variable domain is DGGITQSPKYLFRKEGQNVTLSCEQNLNHDAMYWYRQDPGQGLRLIYYSQIVNDFQKGDIAEGYSVSREKKESFPLTVTSAQKNPTAFYLCASSPYDRWDTEAFFGQGTRLTVV.